Below, 26 T cell receptor beta chains from the same sample are listed, as sequenced in a study of shared clonotypes between healthy human individuals. TCRdb keeps only in-frame clones here, not all; method: immunoSEQ multiplex PCR. This table holds under 1 million clones, 96% found once. It was CD45RO-negative cells, positively selected for CCR7, that made up naive CD8 cells, with terminally differentiated effector memory CD45RA+ cells excluded. Material: naive CD8+ T cells sorted from blood. Receptors originate from a man under 40 in good health.

The rearrangement joins TRBV4-2 to TRBJ2-1; 9 bases match TRBD2. The CDR3 spans 17 residues. Germline-derived CDR1 and CDR2 are LGHNA and YNFKEQ. The V gene end was trimmed by 2 bases and the J gene end by 0 bases; junction bases not matched to a gene: 5. CDR3 sequence reads: CASSQLLAGTSYNEQFF. CDR3 coding DNA: TGTGCCAGCAGCCAACTTCTAGCGGGGACCTCCTACAATGAGCAGTTCTTC.

V gene TRBV2 combines with J gene TRBJ1-4; no clear D. Trimming removed 4 bases from V and 0 bases from J, with 12 bases in between. The CDR3 has 16 amino acids. CDR1 and CDR2 (germline): SNHLY, FYNNEI. This CDR3 reads CASSGITVATNEKLFF. CDR3 nucleotide sequence: TGTGCCAGCAGTGGGATAACAGTGGCAACTAATGAAAAACTGTTTTTT.

As regards this clone: The identical CDR3 is also encoded by other nucleotide sequences in the sample. V usage is TRBV5-6 and J usage is TRBJ2-7; 8 bases are a match to TRBD1. This CDR3 has 14 residues. V shed 4 bases, J shed 0 bases, and the junction held 3 bases outside the gene matches. Germline CDR1 reads SGHDT; CDR2 reads YYEEEE. The CDR3 DNA is TGTGCCAGCAGCCCAGGACAGGGCTCCTACGAGCAGTACTTC. This translates into CASSPGQGSYEQYF. Full variable domain (rest looked up from reference TRBV5-6 and TRBJ2-7): DAGVTQSPTHLIKTRGQQVTLRCSPKSGHDTVSWYQQALGQGPQFIFQYYEEEERQRGNFPDRFSGHQFPNYSSELNVNALLLGDSALYLCASSPGQGSYEQYFGPGTRLTVT.

This clone occurred once. The CDR3 reads CSAGREFNEQYF. CDR3 DNA: TGCAGCGCCGGACGGGAGTTCAACGAGCAGTACTTC. V and J are TRBV29-1 and TRBJ2-7; D is possibly TRBD2 (6 bases). Trimming removed 7 bases at V and 5 bases at J, with 15 bases between. The CDR3 has 12 amino acids. Germline V gene lookup returns CDR1 SQVTM and CDR2 ANQGSEA.

The V call is TRBV29-1, the J call TRBJ2-7, with D tentatively TRBD1 or TRBD2 (6 bases each). Germline values: CDR1 SQVTM, CDR2 ANQGSEA. V shed 3 bases and J shed 4 bases, with 10 bases lying between them. The CDR3 contains 12 residues. Written as DNA, the CDR3 is TGCAGCGTTGATGGGGGGCTGTACGAGCAGTACTTC. Translating it yields CSVDGGLYEQYF.

V and J are TRBV6-4 and TRBJ1-2, with D possibly being TRBD1 (6 bases). CDR3 size: 16 residues. Deletions cut 6 bases from V and 8 bases from J, with 25 bases between. The germline gives CDR1 MRHNA, CDR2 SNTAGT. CDR3: CASSDSRDNYLRGYTF. The CDR3 DNA reads as TGTGCCAGCAGCGACAGCCGGGACAACTACTTGAGGGGCTACACCTTC.

The V call is TRBV9, the J call TRBJ2-5; the match to TRBD2 covers 7 bases. The CDR3 is 14 amino acids. CDR1 is SGDLS and CDR2 is YYNGEE in the germline V gene. The V segment lost 5 bases and the J segment 5 bases; nucleotides outside the gene matches: 9. The CDR3: CASSKSGGLETQYF. In DNA form, the CDR3 reads TGTGCCAGCAGTAAATCCGGGGGGTTGGAGACCCAGTACTTC.

In the case of this clone: Other nucleotide sequences in the sample specify the same CDR3. This chain connects TRBV2 to TRBJ2-5; D gene ambiguous. V shed 4 bases and J shed 1 base, with 4 bases lying between them. The CDR3 has 12 residues. Per germline, CDR1 SNHLY and CDR2 FYNNEI. The CDR3 DNA sequence: TGTGCCAGCAGTGTTTTCCAAGAGACCCAGTACTTC. It codes for CASSVFQETQYF.

This clone came up once. This chain joins TRBV2 and TRBJ2-1; 12 bases match TRBD2. Per germline, CDR1 SNHLY and CDR2 FYNNEI. V shed 9 bases and J 8 bases; nucleotides not matched to a gene: 2. The CDR3 has 12 residues. The CDR3 coding sequence is TGTGCCAGGACTAGCGGGAGTCATGAGCAGTTCTTC. Translation: CARTSGSHEQFF.

CDR3 region: CASSTGRASPYEQYF. The CDR3 coding sequence is TGCGCCAGCAGCACCGGGAGGGCCTCCCCCTACGAGCAGTACTTC. This rearrangement joins TRBV4-1 to TRBJ2-7, with TRBD2 identical over 8 bases. CDR1 and CDR2 (germline): MGHRA, YSYEKL. After removal of 5 bases from V and 2 bases from J, the junction contained 8 bases not matched to a gene. The CDR3 is 15 amino acids.

The rearrangement joins TRBV7-9 to TRBJ2-1; no definite D call. The CDR3 runs to 16 residues. The V end lost 2 bases, the J end lost 3 bases, and 14 bases lay between the germline ends. Per germline, CDR1 SEHNR and CDR2 FQNEAQ (reference sequence). CDR3 region: CASSLSLTVFYNEQFF. The CDR3 DNA reads TGTGCCAGCAGCTTAAGTCTAACGGTCTTCTACAATGAGCAGTTCTTC.

In its sample, this clone was seen once. This chain joins TRBV29-1 and TRBJ2-7; maybe TRBD1 (6 bases). Germline CDR1 SQVTM, CDR2 ANQGSEA. Trimming left V 4 bases short and J 3 bases short, with 13 bases between. This CDR3 contains 13 residues. The CDR3 sequence: CSVAARGRYEQYF. The CDR3 region has the DNA TGCAGCGTTGCGGCCAGGGGACGCTACGAGCAGTACTTC.

The J gene is TRBJ2-1, the V gene TRBV4-1; D uncertain. Trimming pared 0 bases from V and 0 bases from J, leaving 6 bases between. This CDR3 spans 15 amino acids. Germline values: CDR1 MGHRA, CDR2 YSYEKL. The CDR3 DNA sequence: TGCGCCAGCAGCCAAGAGGGAAGCTCCTACAATGAGCAGTTCTTC. It yields the protein CASSQEGSSYNEQFF.

The V and J genes are TRBV25-1 and TRBJ1-1; D may be TRBD1 (6 bases). The CDR3 runs 15 residues. V was cut by 1 base and J by 0 bases, with 9 bases left in between. Germline CDR1 is MGHDK and CDR2 is SYGVNS. The CDR3 here is CASSEFEGVNTEAFF. The CDR3 region has the DNA TGTGCCAGCAGTGAATTCGAGGGGGTGAACACTGAAGCTTTCTTT.

The chain combines TRBV29-1 with TRBJ2-1, with D perhaps matching TRBD1 or TRBD2 (8 bases each). V lost 4 bases, J lost 9 bases, and 34 bases lay in between. CDR1 is SQVTM, CDR2 ANQGSEA, per germline. The CDR3 runs 19 residues. The CDR3 region has the DNA TGCAGCGTTGTCGGTCGGCAGGGGGCGGATAGCGGGATTAATGGTGAGCAGTTCTTC. Encoded protein: CSVVGRQGADSGINGEQFF.

The rearrangement links TRBV13 to TRBJ2-2, with TRBD2 matching 10 bases. The J segment lost 1 base and the V segment lost 6 bases, leaving 20 bases of the junction unmatched. Germline V gene sequence: CDR1 PRHDT, CDR2 FYEKMQ (reference sequence). The CDR3 extends over 21 amino acids. The CDR3 coding sequence is TGTGCCAGCAGACAGACTCTAGGACTAGCGGAGATCCCGTTGAACACCGGGGAGCTGTTTTTT. Residues: CASRQTLGLAEIPLNTGELFF.

The chain is built from TRBV2 and TRBJ1-5; perhaps TRBD1 as D (5 bases). CDR1 is SNHLY and CDR2 is FYNNEI in the germline V gene. Between the trimmed V and J ends, which lost 4 bases and 8 bases, there was a span of 27 bases. There are 18 residues in the CDR3. In DNA form, the CDR3 reads TGTGCCAGCAGTGTTGGGGTGGGAACTACAGGACCCGAGGAGCCCCAGCATTTT. Translating it yields CASSVGVGTTGPEEPQHF.

The V gene is TRBV10-3, the J gene TRBJ2-7; D is ambiguous. CDR3 length: 16 residues. The V gene lost 3 bases and the J gene lost 2 bases, with 17 bases spanning the gap. CDR1 is ENHRY, CDR2 SYGVKD, per germline. The CDR3 region has the DNA TGTGCCATCAGTGATATAGGCGGAGAAGTAACCTACGAGCAGTACTTC. Its translation: CAISDIGGEVTYEQYF.

The chain joins TRBV27 to TRBJ2-7, with 8 bases matching TRBD1. Trimming cost V 5 bases and J 4 bases; bases outside gene matches: 10. Germline V lookup: CDR1 MNHEY, CDR2 SMNVEV (reference sequence). The CDR3 extends over 15 amino acids. The CDR3 spells CASSLAQGATYEQYF. The DNA of the CDR3 is TGTGCCAGCAGTCTCGCTCAGGGGGCGACGTACGAGCAGTACTTC.

The chain recombines TRBV28 with TRBJ2-3, with D perhaps matching TRBD2 (5 bases). V lost 1 base to trimming and J lost 1 base, with 12 bases between them. Germline loops: CDR1 MDHEN, CDR2 SYDVKM. This CDR3 has 16 residues. CDR3 in amino acids: CASSLYGELGTDTQYF. Here the CDR3 DNA reads TGTGCCAGCAGTTTATACGGGGAACTGGGCACAGATACGCAGTATTTT.

This clone was detected once. The chain is built from TRBV18 and TRBJ1-3, with TRBD1 matching over 9 bases. CDR3 length: 16 amino acids. The junction had 2 bases not matched to a gene; V was cut back by 2 bases and J by 0 bases. The germline V gene encodes CDR1 KGHSH and CDR2 LQKENI. This CDR3 reads CASSPGTGISGNTIYF. CDR3 nucleotide sequence: TGTGCCAGCTCACCAGGGACAGGGATCTCTGGAAACACCATATATTTT.

The rearrangement joins TRBV27 to TRBJ1-2, with 10 positions matching TRBD1. Germline V lookup: CDR1 MNHEY, CDR2 SMNVEV (reference sequence). This CDR3 is 14 amino acids long. V was pared by 5 bases and J by 8 bases, with 8 bases of the junction left unmatched. CDR3 nucleotides: TGTGCCAGCAGTGCACGACAGGGGGCGCGAGGCTACACCTTC. This codes for CASSARQGARGYTF.

This chain links TRBV6-5 with TRBJ2-4, with 7 bases identical to TRBD1. There are 13 residues in the CDR3. Germline V CDR1 and CDR2: MNHEY, SVGAGI. Trimming removed 5 bases from V and 3 bases from J; junction bases left unmatched: 1. CDR3 region: CASSTGVKNIQYF. Here the CDR3 DNA reads TGTGCCAGCAGTACAGGGGTCAAAAACATTCAGTACTTC.

The chain joins TRBV7-9 to TRBJ1-3; D ambiguous. The CDR3 loop spans 15 amino acids. Germline assignment: CDR1 SEHNR and CDR2 FQNEAQ (reference sequence). V was cut by 1 base and J by 8 bases, with 15 bases left in between. CDR3 residues: CASSLDSLVEDTIYF. DNA for the CDR3: TGTGCCAGCAGCTTAGATAGTCTAGTGGAGGACACCATATATTTT.

The chain carries TRBV14 and TRBJ2-7; D ambiguous. Trimming stripped 1 base from V and 2 bases from J, with 9 bases between. CDR1 is SGHDN and CDR2 is FVKESK in the germline V gene. The CDR3 has 14 residues. The CDR3 spells CASSQVPTAYEQYF. DNA of the CDR3: TGTGCCAGCAGCCAAGTTCCCACCGCCTACGAGCAGTACTTC.

This chain joins TRBV27 and TRBJ2-7; the D call may be TRBD1 or TRBD2 (6 bases each). The germline V and J ends were trimmed by 6 bases and 7 bases, with 22 bases remaining between them. There are 15 residues in the CDR3. The V gene's germline CDR1 is MNHEY and CDR2 SMNVEV (reference sequence). The CDR3, as DNA: TGTGCCAGCAGCTGGAGGGGGGCCTTCCGGGAGGAGCAGTACTTC. It specifies CASSWRGAFREEQYF.